The 4 T cell receptor beta chains reported below all come from one sample, sequenced in a study of blood T cells in healthy people across ages. Alongside a J-beta primer mix, a sample-barcoded 5' primer served in a second PCR lasting about 7 to 11 cycles. TCRdb reprocessed the 5' RACE reads with MiXCR, giving one entry per CDR3 protein. The sample lists about 1.8 million distinct CDR3 sequences, 40% to 55% seen once, with approximately 2.1% in the top ten. Material for sequencing was blood. All receptors derive from a middle-aged woman in good health.

V and J are TRBV4-2 and TRBJ1-5, with D uncertain. V was trimmed by 0 bases and J by 0 bases, leaving 6 bases between them. This CDR3 has 15 residues. Per the germline V gene, CDR1 is LGHNA and CDR2 is YNFKEQ. DNA for the CDR3: TGTGCCAGCAGCCAAGACACTTATAGCAATCAGCCCCAGCATTTT. This encodes CASSQDTYSNQPQHF.

The V call is TRBV20-1, the J call TRBJ2-3; TRBD2 agrees at 11 bases. The CDR3 covers 17 residues. CDR1 DFQATT and CDR2 SNEGSKA come from the germline V gene (reference sequence). The V segment lost 0 bases and the J segment 4 bases; nucleotides outside the gene matches: 9. The CDR3 DNA is TGCAGTGCTAGAGACGTACTAGCGGGAGTTAGGGCAGATACGCAGTATTTT. It specifies CSARDVLAGVRADTQYF.

V and J are TRBV9 and TRBJ2-1; D possibly uses TRBD1 or TRBD2 (5 bases each). With the DNA end fitting TRBJ2-7 better, the J assignment may be wrong. CDR1 and CDR2 (germline): SGDLS, YYNGEE. The CDR3 covers 17 residues. CDR3 residues: CASSARGRRSSYNEQYF. In DNA, the CDR3 is TGTGCCAGCAGCGCGAGGGGCAGAAGGAGCTCCTACAATGAGCAGTACTTC.

In the case of this clonotype: This may arise from a read error, as a much more abundant clone is one base away. V and J are TRBV29-1 and TRBJ2-5; unclear D gene. Gene TRBJ2-1 matches the end of the DNA better, so the J call may be wrong. The V gene's germline CDR1 is SQVTM and CDR2 ANQGSEA. This CDR3 spans 12 amino acids. For the CDR3, the DNA is TGCAGCGTTGGCCGGTTGCAAGAGACCCAGTTCTTC. This encodes CSVGRLQETQFF.